The entry below describes one T cell receptor beta chain. Which antigen it targets is not known. The sample holds no much larger clone one base away, and base qualities are not on file. The CDR3 contains 12 residues, cysteine and phenylalanine counted. The DNA shown is the 36-base CDR3, in frame from base 1. Based on the germline V gene (reference sequence), the CDR1 and CDR2 sequences are LNHDA and SQIVND. V drops 8 bases and J drops 5 bases, leaving 9 bases in between. These data are taken from a study of cytomegalovirus exposure and HLA in healthy donors (dated by TCRdb to the late 2010s). Notes on the research overall: An earlier analysis of fewer than 750 of the donors reported about 260 Gb of sequence data and 90 million to 120 million unique TCR beta sequences obtained from about 170 million T cells. An early release covering 550 to 700 HLA-typed donors comprised approximately 290 gigabases of sequencing data and 85 million or so unique TCR sequences. Of the roughly 420 genotyped donors, approximately 81% were placed in the genetic ancestry cluster associated with self-reported Caucasian donors. The aim of the study was to test whether cataloging public T cell receptors could identify signatures of past pathogen exposure. Using immunosequencing, the study profiled T cell repertoires from 666 subjects and related those repertoires to cytomegalovirus serostatus. In addition to the first cohort of 650 to 800 subjects, a separate validation cohort of approximately 110 different subjects was used. The study combined high-throughput TCR immunosequencing, statistical association of individual TCRs with disease status, and machine learning to predict cytomegalovirus infection status. In a later analysis, previously published TCR beta repertoires from 666 donors were re-analyzed and high-resolution HLA genotyping was added so that TCR occurrence patterns could be studied. Rather than drawing on any new phenotypic data, the later analysis identified candidate immune exposures from TCR beta sequences and the way those sequences occurred across donors. An earlier analysis of several hundred of the donors used high-throughput TCR beta sequencing to judge whether each TCR beta V gene segment behaved as functional or pseudogenic. Alongside the repertoire data, information on donor age, sex, ethnicity and CMV serostatus was compiled. A later genetic analysis used genome-wide SNP genotypes for about 60% of the roughly 700 donors, treating that subset as a discovery cohort. All discovery cohort repertoires had been generated on a single sequencing platform. HLA typing included class I and class II loci at four-digit resolution. The number of typed donors differed by locus: about 629-630 for A, B, C, DRB1 and DQB1; some 500 for DQA1; around 610 for DPA1; and about 450 for DPB1. Because of strong linkage in the cohort, roughly five DR-DQ haplotypes were treated as single units for association and clustering. Among a few hundred genotyped donors of the cohort, an average of approximately 240,000 unique TCR beta nucleotide sequences were sequenced per donor, around 20% of them non-productive.

The library came from the immunoSEQ multiplex PCR assay. For the multiplex PCR, a mixture combining 60 forward primers for TCR Vbeta segments and 13 reverse primers for TCR Jbeta segments was used. Amplification of the CDR3 region of rearranged TCR beta genes was performed with a multiplex PCR assay on genomic DNA. The Illumina HiSeq System was used to sequence the amplified TCR beta libraries as 87-base-pair reads. Per the source publication's procedure: Across the roughly 600 repertoires, a later analysis counted 80 million or so unique TCR beta chains, around 11 million of which were shared by at least two donors. Raw reads were error-corrected and collapsed into unique sequences by a nearest-neighbor algorithm in which closely related sequences were merged to remove PCR and sequencing errors. V, D and J gene segments were assigned by aligning CDR3 sequences to IMGT reference sequences. For a sequence to be retained, a match of at least six nucleotides was required to both a V gene segment and a J gene segment. A rearrangement counted as productive if the CDR3 had no stop codons and remained in frame with V and J, and every other rearrangement counted as non-productive. Following IMGT convention, CDR3 was defined as the stretch from the second conserved V-encoded cysteine to the conserved J-encoded phenylalanine. The earlier analysis of some 550 of the donors excluded any sequence lacking an unambiguous match to a single V gene segment. In an earlier analysis of 587 of the donors, V segments were called functional above 56.7% productive rearrangements and were called segregating when the between-donor standard deviation exceeded 5%. A statistical classification framework was developed to diagnose cytomegalovirus status using the catalog of TCR beta chain sequences. In a later analysis, TCR nucleotide sequences were compared against IMGT/GENE-DB human TR gene sequences so that V and J genes could be assigned. In a later analysis, CDR3 sequences and most-parsimonious VDJ recombination scenarios were assigned using the TCRdist pipeline. In a later analysis, each TCR beta chain was defined by its CDR3 amino acid sequence together with its V-gene family, and reads lacking a unique V-gene family were excluded. To address suspected cross-contamination and a sequencing artifact, a later analysis removed several hundred highly shared, low-generation-probability nucleotide sequences. In a later analysis, a clonal expansion index for each public chain was calculated from normalized within-repertoire ranks of inferred template counts. In a later analysis, generation probabilities were computed using a VDJ recombination model fitted to out-of-frame rearrangements, and the results were checked against IGoR. Hypergeometric tests were used in a later analysis to score TCR-TCR, TCR-HLA and TCR-CMV co-occurrence, with a repertoire-size bias correction applied to the TCR pairs. False discovery rates were estimated in a later analysis by permuting HLA or CMV assignments 20 times. In a later analysis, co-occurring TCRs were grouped using DBSCAN, and TCRdist sequence similarity was added for clustering within HLA-allele-positive subsets. Repertoires with fewer than 30,000 or more than 120,000 public chains, plus five repertoires with anomalous nucleotide sharing, were excluded from co-occurrence clustering. TCRdb re-hosts the immuneACCESS table, in-frame sequences only. Its copies lack some clones; in the studies checked, an unresolved V gene accounts for under half of them, and the cause for the rest is not known. V, J and clone size are those of that table, while D and trimming were read from the DNA. The sample records tens of thousands of clones, around 70% of which are singletons. Roughly a tenth of the sample comes from the top ten.

What the authors observed across the whole study: According to a later analysis, TCR association rates differed among HLA loci, with DRB1 alleles showing the most associated TCRs and HLA-C alleles showing the fewest. Because counts were too low, 15 or so rarely observed V segments, including chromosome 9 orphons, were excluded from the earlier analysis of around 640 of the donors. According to a later genetic analysis, donors in an Asian-associated ancestry cluster had fewer N-insertions in productive TCRs than the approximately 650-donor mean. A further reported finding was that TCR beta sequences accurately predicted the HLA-A and HLA-B alleles for most subjects in the first cohort. Because HLA typing was missing for some donors at each locus, association tests included only the typed subset. Some IMGT-functional V segments, including TRBV6-2 and TRBV6-3, could not be distinguished by the 87-base-pair reads and were therefore excluded. In a later analysis, HLA-associated TCR beta chains were found to be more clonally expanded and to have lower generation probabilities than equally common non-associated chains. This cohort had only TCR beta chains sequenced, and the lack of alpha or paired-chain data limited which features could be detected. Across donors, most TCR sequences were observed very rarely, whereas some public TCRs were present in many individuals. In the study, around 160 TCR beta chains were listed as associated with cytomegalovirus. In vitro tests confirmed that a few of the cytomegalovirus-associated TCR beta chains recognize cytomegalovirus antigens. In an earlier analysis of under 600 of the donors, most TCR beta V segments were observed in productive rearrangements about 87% or about 30% of the time, broadly matching IMGT annotations. Assigning TCR associations to individual alleles was difficult when HLA alleles, especially DR and DQ, strongly co-occurred. The presence/absence analyses assumed that sequencing depth was roughly uniform across donors, and that assumption may not be true. In a later analysis, about 17,000 TCR beta sequences were associated with specific HLA alleles at a false discovery rate of 0.05. A later analysis found that most CMV-associated TCR beta chains appeared HLA-restricted, with HLA associations seemingly driven largely by CMV exposure. Linkage disequilibrium might explain the correlated functional status among segregating V segments, but an unknown experimental factor could not be excluded. A later analysis reported that several top co-occurrence clusters appeared linked to parvovirus B19, influenza, CMV and Epstein-Barr virus. The only immune exposure information available for the cohort was CMV serostatus. Cytomegalovirus status was reported to be diagnosed by the classifier with high specificity and sensitivity in both the original and validation cohorts. The authors suggested that the approach could potentially be extended to other disease states and immunological phenotypes. In a later genetic analysis, a missense DCLRE1C variant was associated with V-gene and J-gene trimming of TCR beta chains, and the association was replicated in an independent cohort. A cluster of highly shared sequence variants was judged likely to represent a technical artifact of the sequencing pipeline.

The cohort was made up of approximately 670 healthy bone marrow donors. Cohort members were all nominally healthy when sampled, although unrecorded immune exposures were likely present. The donor was CMV seropositive and belonged to the group of 250 to 300 seropositive cohort members. Each donor provided a peripheral blood sample, and peripheral blood mononuclear cells were used for TCR beta sequencing. Genomic DNA was extracted from the blood cell samples with the Qiagen DNeasy Blood Extraction Kit. Sequencing input: PBMCs. In this chain, TRBV19 is recombined with TRBJ2-2; the D gene identity is not certain. The TCR sequence derives from a man aged 35-49 years in good health and CMV-seropositive. This receptor has the CDR3 CASVSRTGELFF. The bases are TGTGCCAGTGTTAGTCGGACCGGGGAGCTGTTTTTT.